Each of the 25 T cell receptor beta chains below was sequenced from the same sample in a study of T cell responses to AZD1222 COVID-19 vaccine. Profiled with immunoSEQ multiplex PCR; TCRdb holds only in-frame clones, not every one. The sample consists of fewer than 110,000 clones, roughly 90% of them appearing once. The material was peripheral blood, obtained on day 0 of AZD1222 vaccination. These receptor sequences come from an adult in good health.

This chain joins TRBV29-1 and TRBJ2-7, with TRBD1 identical over 9 bases. Germline loops: CDR1 SQVTM, CDR2 ANQGSEA. The ends lost 6 bases at V and 6 bases at J; junction bases unmatched: 12. The CDR3 is 14 amino acids. Here the CDR3 DNA reads TGCAGCGTACAGATTGGGACAGGGTTCTTCGAGCAGTACTTC. Amino acids: CSVQIGTGFFEQYF.

The V gene is TRBV11-2, the J gene TRBJ1-2; possible D gene TRBD1, 6 bases. Germline V gene data show CDR1 as SGHAT and CDR2 as FQNNGV. V dropped 3 bases and J dropped 0 bases, with 11 bases sitting between them. The CDR3 loop spans 15 amino acids. CDR3 bases: TGTGCCAGCAGCTTTTCGACAGGATCTAACTATGGCTACACCTTC. Its translation is CASSFSTGSNYGYTF.

The chain couples TRBV7-2 to TRBJ1-1; 7 nucleotides match TRBD1. CDR3 length: 14 residues. The germline gives CDR1 SGHTA, CDR2 FQGNSA. Trimming at V came to 5 bases and at J to 6 bases, leaving 9 bases not matched to a gene. CDR3 region: CASSLRQGSAEAFF. Here the CDR3 DNA reads TGTGCCAGCAGCCTCAGACAGGGAAGCGCTGAAGCTTTCTTT.

The CDR3 DNA is TGTGCCACCAGTGACTTCGACAGGCTCCCCGGGGAGCTGTTTTTT. This codes for CATSDFDRLPGELFF. The V and J genes are TRBV24-1 and TRBJ2-2; D is possibly TRBD1 (6 bases). The germline V and J ends were trimmed by 4 bases and 6 bases, with 14 bases remaining between them. CDR3 size: 15 residues. Looked up from germline, CDR1 is KGHDR and CDR2 is SFDVKD.

The rearrangement links TRBV5-4 to TRBJ2-3; 9 nucleotides align to TRBD2. From germline, CDR1 is SGHNT and CDR2 YYREEE (reference sequence). CDR3 size: 14 residues. V lost 2 bases, J lost 3 bases, and 1 base stayed unmatched. CDR3 nucleotide sequence: TGTGCCAGCAGCTTTGCGGGAGGGACAGATACGCAGTATTTT. Residues: CASSFAGGTDTQYF.

The J gene is TRBJ2-7, the V gene TRBV5-6; 7 bases fit TRBD2. The V gene's germline CDR1 is SGHDT and CDR2 YYEEEE. The CDR3 covers 13 residues. V dropped 4 bases and J dropped 4; count of bases not matched to a gene: 5. Written as DNA, the CDR3 is TGTGCCAGCAGCCGATGGGGGGGTTACGAGCAGTACTTC. As protein: CASSRWGGYEQYF.

The genes are TRBV28 and TRBJ1-5; D unresolved. From germline, CDR1 is MDHEN and CDR2 SYDVKM. The CDR3 has 13 residues. Trimming removed 8 bases from V and 4 bases from J, with 12 bases in between. The DNA for the CDR3 is TGTGCCAGCCGACCCGAGCGGAATCAGCCCCAGCATTTT. Translated: CASRPERNQPQHF.

The V call is TRBV2, the J call TRBJ2-7; D not resolved. The CDR3 runs 11 residues. With 7 bases removed from V and 5 bases from J, the gap between germline ends came to 9 bases. The germline V gene has CDR1 SNHLY and CDR2 FYNNEI. Written as DNA, the CDR3 is TGTGCCAGCATAATGGACCACGAGCAGTACTTC. This codes for CASIMDHEQYF.

V usage is TRBV7-9 and J usage is TRBJ1-4; D is possibly TRBD1 (5 bases). Germline V CDR1 and CDR2: SEHNR, FQNEAQ (reference sequence). The CDR3 totals 16 residues. The V end was cut by 4 bases, the J end by 3 bases, with 15 bases between. This chain's CDR3 is CASSSNRGLSNEKLFF. Here the CDR3 DNA reads TGTGCCAGCAGCTCAAACCGGGGCCTATCTAATGAAAAACTGTTTTTT.

This clone was detected only once. This chain uses TRBV25-1 with TRBJ2-1; D remains unclear. Trimming cost V 8 bases and J 9 bases, with 14 bases left between them. The germline gives CDR1 MGHDK, CDR2 SYGVNS. The CDR3 contains 12 residues. The CDR3 region is CASGRSFGEQFF. CDR3 in DNA: TGTGCCAGCGGCCGGTCCTTTGGTGAGCAGTTCTTC.

V usage is TRBV28 and J usage is TRBJ2-7; TRBD1 aligns across 11 bases. The V segment lost 8 bases and the J segment 4 bases; nucleotides outside the gene matches: 7. CDR3 length equals 14 residues. The germline V gene encodes CDR1 MDHEN and CDR2 SYDVKM. CDR3 sequence reads: CASLPRDRGYEQYF. The CDR3 region has the DNA TGTGCCAGCTTACCCCGGGACAGGGGGTACGAGCAGTACTTC.

This chain joins TRBV28 and TRBJ1-5; D gene ambiguous. With 1 base removed from V and 3 bases from J, the gap between germline ends came to 16 bases. This CDR3 region has 17 residues. From germline, CDR1 is MDHEN and CDR2 SYDVKM. CDR3 protein: CASSLSHTRRVNQPQHF. The CDR3 DNA reads TGTGCCAGCAGTTTATCCCACACGCGGCGAGTCAATCAGCCCCAGCATTTT.

J is TRBJ1-2 and V is TRBV7-3; 9 nucleotides match TRBD1. Trimming took 5 bases from V and 6 from J; bases not matched to a gene: 7. CDR1 is SGHTA and CDR2 is FQGTGA in the germline V gene. The CDR3 is 14 amino acids. The CDR3 nucleotides are TGTGCCAGCAGCCTCCAACAGGGGGCCGATGGCTACACCTTC. Protein: CASSLQQGADGYTF.

This rearrangement joins TRBV16 to TRBJ1-3; the D is unclear. The V gene's germline CDR1 is KGHSY and CDR2 FQNENV. The CDR3 runs 14 residues. The V gene lost 2 bases and the J gene lost 0 bases, with 5 bases spanning the gap. The CDR3: CASSQGISGNTIYF. Written as DNA, the CDR3 is TGTGCCAGCAGCCAAGGTATCTCTGGAAACACCATATATTTT.

This clone has just a few counts. The gene calls are TRBV18 and TRBJ2-2, with 7 bases lining up with TRBD1. After removal of 8 bases from V and 6 bases from J, the junction contained 3 bases not matched to a gene. This CDR3 contains 12 residues. The germline gives CDR1 KGHSH, CDR2 LQKENI. CDR3 coding DNA: TGTGCCAGCGCGCAGGGGGCCGGGGAGCTGTTTTTT. This translates into CASAQGAGELFF.

CDR3 protein: CASTPRARRGTEAFF. DNA of the CDR3: TGTGCCAGCACCCCCCGGGCCAGGAGGGGCACTGAAGCTTTCTTT. The chain recombines TRBV28 with TRBJ1-1; D may be TRBD1 (5 bases). The CDR3 is made up of 15 amino acids. V lost 7 bases, J lost 4 bases, and 19 bases lay in between. From germline, CDR1 is MDHEN and CDR2 SYDVKM.

The gene calls are TRBV2 and TRBJ1-5, with 11 bases aligning to TRBD1. The CDR3 runs 15 residues. The germline V gene encodes CDR1 SNHLY and CDR2 FYNNEI. V lost 8 bases and J lost 4; bases outside the gene matches: 7. CDR3 loop: CASRPGQGVNQPQHF. As DNA, the CDR3 is TGTGCCAGCCGTCCGGGACAGGGGGTTAATCAGCCCCAGCATTTT.

This clone was detected only once. The chain carries TRBV19 and TRBJ1-5; D remains ambiguous. This CDR3 comprises 15 residues. CDR1 is LNHDA, CDR2 SQIVND, per germline (reference sequence). The V end lost 7 bases, the J end lost 6 bases, and 19 bases lay between the germline ends. CDR3 loop: CASNPDEYHGQPQHF. As DNA, the CDR3 is TGTGCCAGTAACCCCGACGAATACCATGGTCAGCCCCAGCATTTT.

V is TRBV19 and J is TRBJ1-4, with TRBD1 identical over 9 bases. V dropped 6 bases and J dropped 0; count of bases not matched to a gene: 5. CDR3 length: 16 amino acids. The germline CDR1 and CDR2 sequences are LNHDA and SQIVND (reference sequence). CDR3 nucleotides: TGTGCCAGTAGCTTACAGGGGGCGACAACTAATGAAAAACTGTTTTTT. Its translation: CASSLQGATTNEKLFF.

The gene calls are TRBV5-6 and TRBJ1-5; no firm D call. The length of the CDR3 is 14 residues. Germline CDR1 SGHDT, CDR2 YYEEEE. V lost 3 bases, J lost 4 bases, and 11 bases lay in between. The DNA of the CDR3 is TGTGCCAGCAGCTCACTTAGGAAGAATCAGCCCCAGCATTTT. This sequence encodes CASSSLRKNQPQHF.

CDR3: CASSPTLRGGVTEAFF. Here the CDR3 DNA reads TGTGCCAGCTCACCCACCTTACGGGGAGGAGTAACTGAAGCTTTCTTT. The chain recombines TRBV18 with TRBJ1-1; D not certain. Germline loops: CDR1 KGHSH, CDR2 LQKENI. This CDR3 spans 16 amino acids. The V gene lost 3 bases and the J gene lost 5 bases, with 19 bases spanning the gap.

The chain recombines TRBV28 with TRBJ2-4; D gene uncertain. The V gene's germline CDR1 is MDHEN and CDR2 SYDVKM. The CDR3 runs to 15 residues. V was trimmed by 5 bases and J by 0 bases, leaving 11 bases between them. The CDR3 reads CASSPTGPAKNIQYF. For the CDR3, the DNA is TGTGCCAGCAGTCCTACCGGTCCAGCCAAAAACATTCAGTACTTC.

The V and J genes are TRBV28 and TRBJ2-1; 8 bases line up with TRBD1. Trimming cost V 2 bases and J 9 bases; bases outside gene matches: 9. There are 15 residues in the CDR3. Germline V gene lookup returns CDR1 MDHEN and CDR2 SYDVKM. The CDR3 spells CASSLPRTGRIEQFF. Here the CDR3 DNA reads TGTGCCAGCAGTTTACCTCGGACAGGGCGTATTGAGCAGTTCTTC.

V usage is TRBV19 and J usage is TRBJ1-5; the D gene is possibly TRBD1 (5 bases). The CDR3 totals 15 residues. The germline gives CDR1 LNHDA, CDR2 SQIVND (reference sequence). V was trimmed by 5 bases and J by 0 bases, leaving 11 bases between them. The CDR3: CASSQGPYSNQPQHF. The CDR3 DNA is TGTGCCAGTAGTCAGGGACCCTATAGCAATCAGCCCCAGCATTTT.

This chain links TRBV6-1 with TRBJ2-2; 7 nucleotides line up with TRBD2. Trimming removed 1 base from V and 0 bases from J; junction bases left unmatched: 5. This CDR3 is built from 17 residues. Germline V gene sequence: CDR1 MNHNS, CDR2 SASEGT. As DNA, the CDR3 is TGTGCCAGCAGTGAAGTCGGGGCGGGAGCGAACACCGGGGAGCTGTTTTTT. It specifies CASSEVGAGANTGELFF.